This T cell receptor beta chain was captured in a study of blood T cell repertoires in COVID-19. Study as a whole: The analysed material was cDNA or gDNA that came from T cells, B-cell-depleted T cells, or PBMCs.

Germline V gene lookup returns CDR1 MGHRA and CDR2 YSYEKL. V was pared by 4 bases and J by 3 bases, with 11 bases between. This CDR3 spans 14 amino acids. The Seattle site enrolled patients during active infection and followed them longitudinally. In the authors' methods: The authors estimated nucleated cell counts from reference gene primer amplification. TCRdb's table, derived via immunoSEQ multiplex PCR, lists solely in-frame clones and lacks some. D and trimming were read from the DNA, whereas the V and J calls and clone size are those reported in that table. This sample yields 220,000 or so clones, of which 82% are seen a single time; 7.5% to 9.5% belongs to the top ten.

The chain employs TRBV4-1 and TRBJ2-3, with TRBD2 as a possible D gene (7 bases). What was sequenced was peripheral blood. This TCR was recovered from a woman older than 75 with COVID-19, enrolled during active disease. The CDR3 coding sequence is TGCGCCAGCAGCCCTGGGGGGGCGACAGATACGCAGTATTTT. It is translated as CASSPGGATDTQYF.